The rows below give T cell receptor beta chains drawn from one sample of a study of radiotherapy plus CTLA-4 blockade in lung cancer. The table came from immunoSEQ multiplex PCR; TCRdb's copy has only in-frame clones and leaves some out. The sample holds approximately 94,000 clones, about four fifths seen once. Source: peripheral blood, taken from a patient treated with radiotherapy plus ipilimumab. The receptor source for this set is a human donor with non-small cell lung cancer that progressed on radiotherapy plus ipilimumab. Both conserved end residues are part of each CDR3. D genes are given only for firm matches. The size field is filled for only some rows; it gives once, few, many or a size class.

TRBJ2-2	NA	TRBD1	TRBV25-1	TGTGCCAGCAGTGAATTGTCGGACGGGACAGGGGGCCCCGGGGAGCTGTTTTTT	CASSELSDGTGGPGELFF
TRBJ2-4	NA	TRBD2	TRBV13	TGTGCCAGCAGCTCTGGAGGACTAGCGGGAGGAAACATTCAGTACTTC	CASSSGGLAGGNIQYF
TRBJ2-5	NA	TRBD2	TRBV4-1	TGCGCCAGCAGCCAAGATATGCGGGGGACGGGCCAAGAGACCCAGTACTTC	CASSQDMRGTGQETQYF
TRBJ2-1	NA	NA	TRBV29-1	TGCAGCGTTGCGGCGATGGGGGGCTCCTACAATGAGCAGTTCTTC	CSVAAMGGSYNEQFF
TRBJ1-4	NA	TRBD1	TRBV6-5	TGTGCCAGCAGTTACTTGACAGGGAGGGACGAAAAACTGTTTTTT	CASSYLTGRDEKLFF
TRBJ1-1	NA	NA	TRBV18	TGTGCCAGCTCACCCGTTGCTGAAGCTTTCTTT	CASSPVAEAFF
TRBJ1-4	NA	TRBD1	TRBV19	TGTGCCAGTAGCAAACTGCCTCGGACAGGTGAAAAACTGTTTTTT	CASSKLPRTGEKLFF
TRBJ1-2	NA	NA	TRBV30	TGTGCCTGGAGGACACGGGCCTATGGCTACACCTTC	CAWRTRAYGYTF
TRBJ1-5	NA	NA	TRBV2	TGTGCCAGCAACGTGGACAATCAGCCCCAGCATTTT	CASNVDNQPQHF
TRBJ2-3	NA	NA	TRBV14	TGTGCCAGCAGCCAAGGGGCCAGCTTGGTTACGCAGTATTTT	CASSQGASLVTQYF
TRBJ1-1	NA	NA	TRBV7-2	TGTGCCAGCAGCTTAGATGTGGGGTCGGCCACTGAAGCTTTCTTT	CASSLDVGSATEAFF
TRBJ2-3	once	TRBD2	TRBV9	TGTGCCAGCAGCGTAGGGATAGCGGGCAGCACAGATACGCAGTATTTT	CASSVGIAGSTDTQYF
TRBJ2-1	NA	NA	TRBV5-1	TGCGCCAGCAGCTTTACGTCCGACAACAATGAGCAGTTCTTC	CASSFTSDNNEQFF
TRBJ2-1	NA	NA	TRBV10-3	TGTGCCACCACCTCGCGGCCCTCCTACAATGAGCAGTTCTTC	CATTSRPSYNEQFF
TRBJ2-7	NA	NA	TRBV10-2	TGCGCCAGCAGAAAGACACTCCTCTACGAGCAGTACTTC	CASRKTLLYEQYF
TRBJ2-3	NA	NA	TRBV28	TGTGCCAGCAGCAAACGACGGATCGGACGGGTTAGCACAGATACGCAGTATTTT	CASSKRRIGRVSTDTQYF
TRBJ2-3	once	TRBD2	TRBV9	TGTGCCAGCAGCTCCCGGACTAGCGGAATCACAGATACGCAGTATTTT	CASSSRTSGITDTQYF